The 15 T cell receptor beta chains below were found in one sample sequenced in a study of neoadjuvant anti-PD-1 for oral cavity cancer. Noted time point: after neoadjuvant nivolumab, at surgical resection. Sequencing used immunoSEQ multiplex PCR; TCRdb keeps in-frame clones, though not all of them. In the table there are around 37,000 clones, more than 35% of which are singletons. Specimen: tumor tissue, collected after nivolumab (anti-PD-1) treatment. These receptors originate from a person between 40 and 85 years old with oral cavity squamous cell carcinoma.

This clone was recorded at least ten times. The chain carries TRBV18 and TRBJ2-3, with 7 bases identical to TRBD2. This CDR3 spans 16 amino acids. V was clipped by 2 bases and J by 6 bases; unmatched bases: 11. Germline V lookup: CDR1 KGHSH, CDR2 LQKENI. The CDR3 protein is CASSPYKRGGADTQYF. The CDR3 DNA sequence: TGTGCCAGCTCACCATATAAGCGGGGAGGCGCTGATACGCAGTATTTT.

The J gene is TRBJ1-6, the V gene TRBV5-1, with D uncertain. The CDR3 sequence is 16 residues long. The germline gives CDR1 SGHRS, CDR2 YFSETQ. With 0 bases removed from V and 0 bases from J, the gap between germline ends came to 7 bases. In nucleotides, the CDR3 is TGCGCCAGCAGCTTGGTGGCAGTCTCCTATAATTCACCCCTCCACTTT. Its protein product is CASSLVAVSYNSPLHF.

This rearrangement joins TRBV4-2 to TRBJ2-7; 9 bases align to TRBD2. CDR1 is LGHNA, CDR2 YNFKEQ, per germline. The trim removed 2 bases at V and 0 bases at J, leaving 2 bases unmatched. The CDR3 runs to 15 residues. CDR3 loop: CASSQPSGISYEQYF. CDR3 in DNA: TGTGCCAGCAGCCAACCTAGCGGGATCTCCTACGAGCAGTACTTC.

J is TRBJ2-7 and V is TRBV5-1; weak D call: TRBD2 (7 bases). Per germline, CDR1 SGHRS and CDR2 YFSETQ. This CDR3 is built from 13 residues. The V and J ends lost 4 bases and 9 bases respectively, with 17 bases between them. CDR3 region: CASSPPGGGGQYF. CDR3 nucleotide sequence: TGCGCCAGCAGCCCCCCCGGGGGAGGGGGGCAGTACTTC.

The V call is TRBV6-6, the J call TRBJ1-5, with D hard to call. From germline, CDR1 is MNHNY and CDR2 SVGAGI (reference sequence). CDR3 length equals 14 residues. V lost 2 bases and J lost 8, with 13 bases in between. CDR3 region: CASSYLSEVEPQHF. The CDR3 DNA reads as TGTGCCAGCAGTTACCTCTCGGAGGTGGAGCCCCAGCATTTT.

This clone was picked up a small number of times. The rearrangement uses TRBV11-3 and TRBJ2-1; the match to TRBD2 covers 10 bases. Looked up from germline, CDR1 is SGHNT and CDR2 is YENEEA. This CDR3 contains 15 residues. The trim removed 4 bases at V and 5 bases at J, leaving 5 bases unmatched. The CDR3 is CASSSSGSFNNEQFF. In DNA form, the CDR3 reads TGTGCCAGCAGCTCTAGCGGGAGCTTCAACAATGAGCAGTTCTTC.

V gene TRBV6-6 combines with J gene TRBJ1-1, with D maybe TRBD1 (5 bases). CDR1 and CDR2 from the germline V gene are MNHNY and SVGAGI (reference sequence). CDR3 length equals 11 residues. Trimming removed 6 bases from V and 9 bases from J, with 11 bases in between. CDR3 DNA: TGTGCCAGCAGCATTGGACAACAAGCTTTCTTT. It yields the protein CASSIGQQAFF.

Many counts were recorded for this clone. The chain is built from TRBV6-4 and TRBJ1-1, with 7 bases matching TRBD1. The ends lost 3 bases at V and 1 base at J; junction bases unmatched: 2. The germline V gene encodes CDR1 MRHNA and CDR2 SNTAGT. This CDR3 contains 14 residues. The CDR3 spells CASSEGTANTEAFF. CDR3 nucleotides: TGTGCCAGCAGTGAAGGGACAGCGAACACTGAAGCTTTCTTT.

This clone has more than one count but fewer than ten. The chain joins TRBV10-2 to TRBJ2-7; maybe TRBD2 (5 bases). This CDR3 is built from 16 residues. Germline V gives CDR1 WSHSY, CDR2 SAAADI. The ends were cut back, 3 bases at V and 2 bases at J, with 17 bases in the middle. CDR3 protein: CASSELRSGSPYEQYF. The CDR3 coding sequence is TGCGCCAGCAGTGAATTGCGGAGCGGTTCCCCCTACGAGCAGTACTTC.

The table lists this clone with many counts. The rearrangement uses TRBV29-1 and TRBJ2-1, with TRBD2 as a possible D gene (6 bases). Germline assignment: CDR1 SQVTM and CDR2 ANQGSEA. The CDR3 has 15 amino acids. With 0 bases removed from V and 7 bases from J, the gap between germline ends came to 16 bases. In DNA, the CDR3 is TGCAGCGTTGAAGACGGGCGGGACCTCCTGAATGAGCAGTTCTTC. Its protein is CSVEDGRDLLNEQFF.

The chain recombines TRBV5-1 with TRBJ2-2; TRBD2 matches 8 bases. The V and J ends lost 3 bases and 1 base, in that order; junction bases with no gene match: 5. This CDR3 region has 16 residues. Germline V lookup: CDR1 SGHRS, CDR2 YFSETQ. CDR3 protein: CASSSSAGGNTGELFF. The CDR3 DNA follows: TGCGCCAGCAGCTCGAGTGCGGGAGGGAACACCGGGGAGCTGTTTTTT.

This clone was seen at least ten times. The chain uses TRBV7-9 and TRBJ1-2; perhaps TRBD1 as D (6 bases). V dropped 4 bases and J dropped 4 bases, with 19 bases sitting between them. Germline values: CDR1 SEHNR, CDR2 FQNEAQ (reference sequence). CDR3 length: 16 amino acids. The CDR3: CASSYISGDYVYGYTF. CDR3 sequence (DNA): TGTGCCAGCAGCTATATCTCAGGGGATTACGTCTATGGCTACACCTTC.

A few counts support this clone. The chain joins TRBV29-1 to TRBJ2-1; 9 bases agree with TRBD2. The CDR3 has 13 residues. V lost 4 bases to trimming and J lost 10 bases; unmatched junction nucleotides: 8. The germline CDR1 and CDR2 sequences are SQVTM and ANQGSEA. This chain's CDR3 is CSVVLLAGEEQFF. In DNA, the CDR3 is TGCAGCGTTGTATTATTAGCGGGGGAGGAGCAGTTCTTC.

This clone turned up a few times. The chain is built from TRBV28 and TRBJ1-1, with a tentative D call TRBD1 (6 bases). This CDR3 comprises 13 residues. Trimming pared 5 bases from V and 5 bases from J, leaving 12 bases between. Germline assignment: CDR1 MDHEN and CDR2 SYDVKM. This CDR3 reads CASSPGGGTEAFF. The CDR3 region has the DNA TGTGCCAGCAGTCCCGGGGGCGGGACTGAAGCTTTCTTT. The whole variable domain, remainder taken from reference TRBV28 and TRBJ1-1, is DVKVTQSSRYLVKRTGEKVFLECVQDMDHENMFWYRQDPGLGLRLIYFSYDVKMKEKGDIPEGYSVSREKKERFSLILESASTNQTSMYLCASSPGGGTEAFFGQGTRLTVV.

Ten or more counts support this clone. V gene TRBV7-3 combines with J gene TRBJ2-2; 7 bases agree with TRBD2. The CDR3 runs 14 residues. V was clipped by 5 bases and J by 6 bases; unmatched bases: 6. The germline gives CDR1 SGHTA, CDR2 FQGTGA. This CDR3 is CASSRGLVSGELFF. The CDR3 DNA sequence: TGTGCCAGCAGCCGAGGACTAGTATCCGGGGAGCTGTTTTTT.